A single sample gave rise to the 23 T cell receptor beta chains below, sequenced in a study of lymphopenia after photon versus proton radiotherapy. Data came from immunoSEQ multiplex PCR; TCRdb stores just in-frame clones and leaves some out. The sample has approximately 30,000 clones; 90% to 95% are singletons. Sequencing used peripheral blood, obtained from a patient treated with photon-based radiotherapy. Source of these receptors: a woman in her 50s with cholangiocarcinoma.

The V and J genes are TRBV4-1 and TRBJ2-7; TRBD1 might be the D (5 bases). The germline CDR1 and CDR2 sequences are MGHRA and YSYEKL. V was cut by 0 bases and J by 2 bases, with 11 bases left in between. The CDR3 consists of 15 residues. The CDR3 loop reads CASSQDGASPYEQYF. For the CDR3, the DNA is TGCGCCAGCAGCCAAGATGGGGCCAGTCCCTACGAGCAGTACTTC.

V and J are TRBV10-3 and TRBJ2-7; D is ambiguous. There are 16 residues in the CDR3. The germline V and J ends were trimmed by 0 bases and 1 base, with 13 bases remaining between them. CDR1 ENHRY and CDR2 SYGVKD come from the germline V gene. CDR3 amino acids: CAISESALLTSYEQYF. CDR3 in DNA: TGTGCCATCAGTGAGTCGGCCCTATTAACGTCCTACGAGCAGTACTTC.

The chain couples TRBV5-1 to TRBJ2-1, with D unclear. Per germline, CDR1 SGHRS and CDR2 YFSETQ. This CDR3 is 16 amino acids long. Trimming cost V 0 bases and J 3 bases, with 13 bases left between them. CDR3 residues: CASSLDGGVNYNEQFF. The CDR3 DNA sequence: TGCGCCAGCAGCTTGGATGGTGGAGTTAACTACAATGAGCAGTTCTTC.

This rearrangement joins TRBV6-5 to TRBJ2-3; perhaps TRBD1 as D (5 bases). Germline CDR1 reads MNHEY; CDR2 reads SVGAGI. The length of the CDR3 is 14 residues. V was shortened by 5 bases and J by 6 bases, with 15 bases between the two germline ends. The CDR3 nucleotides read TGTGCCAGCAGTCGGCCTTCAGGGCCCGATACGCAGTATTTT. Translating gives CASSRPSGPDTQYF.

The J gene is TRBJ2-2, the V gene TRBV7-2, with a possible D match to TRBD2 (6 bases). CDR3 size: 15 residues. V dropped 2 bases and J dropped 5 bases, with 12 bases sitting between them. The germline V gene has CDR1 SGHTA and CDR2 FQGNSA. CDR3 sequence: CASSLQGLTTGELFF. In DNA, the CDR3 is TGTGCCAGCAGCTTACAGGGACTGACAACCGGGGAGCTGTTTTTT.

In this sample, this clone turned up once. The chain recombines TRBV19 with TRBJ1-3; TRBD1 matches at 7 bases. The ends lost 5 bases at V and 0 bases at J; junction bases unmatched: 19. The CDR3 totals 20 residues. Germline-derived CDR1 and CDR2 are LNHDA and SQIVND (reference sequence). The CDR3 spells CASSAGPGQLHSYSGNTIYF. The CDR3 nucleotides are TGTGCCAGTAGTGCCGGGCCGGGACAGCTTCACAGCTACTCTGGAAACACCATATATTTT.

This chain uses TRBV29-1 with TRBJ1-2; no reliable D call. The CDR3 is 11 residues long. V dropped 4 bases and J dropped 4 bases, with 7 bases sitting between them. Germline V gene sequence: CDR1 SQVTM, CDR2 ANQGSEA. The CDR3 region has the DNA TGCAGCGTTGCGGTAGCCTATGGCTACACCTTC. Protein sequence: CSVAVAYGYTF.

The rearrangement uses TRBV27 and TRBJ1-2; a possible D gene is TRBD1 (6 bases). Between the trimmed V and J ends, which lost 3 bases and 3 bases, there was a span of 11 bases. The CDR3 contains 14 residues. Germline V CDR1 and CDR2: MNHEY, SMNVEV (reference sequence). CDR3: CASSFGTKHYGYTF. The DNA for the CDR3 is TGTGCCAGCAGTTTCGGGACAAAACACTATGGCTACACCTTC.

This chain joins TRBV29-1 and TRBJ1-1; 7 bases line up with TRBD1. J gave up 2 bases and V 4 bases, and 4 bases lay outside the gene matches. The CDR3 contains 13 residues. CDR1 SQVTM and CDR2 ANQGSEA come from the germline V gene. CDR3 DNA: TGCAGCGTTGGGGACAGATTTAACACTGAAGCTTTCTTT. It yields the protein CSVGDRFNTEAFF.

The chain has TRBV6-5 and TRBJ1-2, with D tentatively TRBD1 (5 bases). Trimming took 2 bases from V and 0 from J, leaving 13 bases between them. The CDR3 is made up of 16 amino acids. Looked up from germline, CDR1 is MNHEY and CDR2 is SVGAGI. CDR3 in amino acids: CASSYRGIRANYGYTF. The CDR3 DNA sequence: TGTGCCAGCAGTTACCGGGGGATCAGAGCTAACTATGGCTACACCTTC.

The rearrangement uses TRBV10-1 and TRBJ2-4; the match to TRBD2 covers 7 bases. After removal of 3 bases from V and 4 bases from J, the junction contained 3 bases not matched to a gene. This CDR3 comprises 14 residues. CDR1 and CDR2 from the germline V gene are WNHNN and SYGVQD (reference sequence). CDR3: CASSDPGLKNIQYF. Here the CDR3 DNA reads TGCGCCAGCAGTGACCCGGGACTAAAAAACATTCAGTACTTC.

The chain couples TRBV4-1 to TRBJ2-7, with TRBD1 matching over 9 bases. Unmatched junction bases numbered 5, after V lost 4 bases and J lost 4 bases. The CDR3 contains 14 residues. The germline V gene encodes CDR1 MGHRA and CDR2 YSYEKL. Written as DNA, the CDR3 is TGCGCCAGCAGCCGGGACAGGGTAGGTTACGAGCAGTACTTC. This sequence encodes CASSRDRVGYEQYF.

This chain connects TRBV6-5 to TRBJ2-7, with D maybe TRBD2 (5 bases). Per germline, CDR1 MNHEY and CDR2 SVGAGI. V lost 6 bases to trimming and J lost 2 bases, with 11 bases between them. The CDR3 runs 13 residues. CDR3 nucleotides: TGTGCCAGCAGACGGACTGCAACCTACGAGCAGTACTTC. It specifies CASRRTATYEQYF.

The chain is built from TRBV5-4 and TRBJ2-2, with 8 bases matching TRBD2. V was clipped by 3 bases and J by 5 bases; unmatched bases: 6. The CDR3 loop spans 15 amino acids. Looked up from germline, CDR1 is SGHNT and CDR2 is YYREEE (reference sequence). CDR3 residues: CASSYPGTSTGELFF. The DNA for the CDR3 is TGTGCCAGCAGCTACCCCGGGACTAGTACCGGGGAGCTGTTTTTT.

The V gene is TRBV18, the J gene TRBJ1-6; D call uncertain. Trimming pared 3 bases from V and 5 bases from J, leaving 11 bases between. The CDR3 has 15 residues. The germline V gene encodes CDR1 KGHSH and CDR2 LQKENI. The CDR3 loop reads CASSPYDWNNSPLHF. The CDR3 nucleotides read TGTGCCAGCTCACCCTACGACTGGAATAATTCACCCCTCCACTTT.

The rearrangement joins TRBV7-9 to TRBJ1-1, with D perhaps TRBD1 (5 bases). The V end was cut by 6 bases, the J end by 6 bases, with 14 bases between. CDR1 is SEHNR and CDR2 is FQNEAQ in the germline V gene (reference sequence). CDR3 length: 13 amino acids. CDR3 in amino acids: CASSRQQNAEAFF. CDR3 nucleotide sequence: TGTGCCAGCAGTAGACAGCAAAATGCTGAAGCTTTCTTT.

This chain connects TRBV6-1 to TRBJ1-2; TRBD1 matches at 8 bases. The CDR3 sequence is 15 residues long. The ends lost 8 bases at V and 2 bases at J; junction bases unmatched: 10. The germline gives CDR1 MNHNS, CDR2 SASEGT. DNA for the CDR3: TGTGCCAGCGGGGGGGACAGGAGGAAAAACTATGGCTACACCTTC. This encodes CASGGDRRKNYGYTF.

The chain uses TRBV7-2 and TRBJ1-5, with 7 bases lining up with TRBD1. Germline CDR1 is SGHTA and CDR2 is FQGNSA. The CDR3 spans 15 residues. V gave up 3 bases and J gave up 7 bases; unmatched junction bases: 9. CDR3 loop: CASSFRGQGLQPQHF. CDR3 nucleotide sequence: TGTGCCAGCAGCTTTAGGGGGCAGGGACTCCAGCCCCAGCATTTT.

Turning to this clone: One junction end does not reproduce the germline sequence, and a read error may be involved. Other nucleotide sequences from this sample produce the same CDR3. The chain has TRBV19 and TRBJ1-2; D is unclear. CDR3 size: 15 residues. Germline V lookup: CDR1 LNHDA, CDR2 SQIVND (reference sequence). In DNA, the CDR3 is TGTGCCAGCAGTATCGGTCAGGCCAAGAACTATGGCTACACCTTC. Residues: CASSIGQAKNYGYTF. Using reference TRBV19 and TRBJ1-2 for the parts outside the CDR3, the full variable domain is DGGITQSPKYLFRKEGQNVTLSCEQNLNHDAMYWYRQDPGQGLRLIYYSQIVNDFQKGDIAEGYSVSREKKESFPLTVTSAQKNPTAFYLCASSIGQAKNYGYTFGSGTRLTVV.

This chain links TRBV4-1 with TRBJ2-5, with 14 positions matching TRBD2. CDR3 size: 15 residues. V shed 3 bases and J 4 bases; nucleotides not matched to a gene: 1. Per germline, CDR1 MGHRA and CDR2 YSYEKL. The CDR3 sequence: CASSHGTSGGETQYF. CDR3 DNA sequence: TGCGCCAGCAGCCACGGGACTAGCGGGGGAGAGACCCAGTACTTC.

The chain recombines TRBV6-6 with TRBJ1-2; 8 positions match TRBD1. V shed 4 bases, J shed 4 bases, and the junction held 8 bases outside the gene matches. Germline-derived CDR1 and CDR2 are MNHNY and SVGAGI (reference sequence). The CDR3 has 15 residues. The CDR3 loop is CASSSPDRAPYGYTF. Here the CDR3 DNA reads TGTGCCAGCAGTTCGCCGGACAGGGCACCCTATGGCTACACCTTC.

The chain employs TRBV6-6 and TRBJ2-6; 7 bases align to TRBD1. The germline V gene has CDR1 MNHNY and CDR2 SVGAGI (reference sequence). The CDR3 runs 16 residues. V shed 7 bases and J 2 bases; nucleotides not matched to a gene: 8. In nucleotides, the CDR3 is TGTGCCAGCACCGCGACAGGGAAGGCTGGGGCCAACGTCCTGACTTTC. This codes for CASTATGKAGANVLTF.

The V call is TRBV6-1, the J call TRBJ2-3, with 10 bases lining up with TRBD1. This CDR3 comprises 14 residues. The V and J ends lost 6 bases and 7 bases, in that order; junction bases with no gene match: 7. Per germline, CDR1 MNHNS and CDR2 SASEGT. The CDR3 bases are TGTGCCAGCAGGTCCCGGGACAGGGGCCATACGCAGTATTTT. The encoded protein is CASRSRDRGHTQYF.